This record covers a single T cell receptor (beta chain). Its matching antigen is unknown. This specimen comes from a study of shared clonotypes between healthy human individuals. Study-level findings and limits: Clonotype sharing among the donors was expected to vary with sequencing depth.

Every unsorted PBMC PCR replicate was loaded with around 0.3 ug DNA, approximately 29,000 T cell genomes. The team ran DNA from unsorted PBMCs on ten immunoSEQ deep assay plates for sequencing. Clones were sequenced by immunoSEQ multiplex PCR, and TCRdb holds only the in-frame ones, with some missing. Of 450,000 to 500,000 clones listed, 81% are singletons. This CDR3 has 14 residues. Trimming took 6 bases from V and 5 from J; bases not matched to a gene: 9. Germline CDR1 MDHEN, CDR2 SYDVKM. None of the donors, who were healthy HIV-negative adults, had recently had acute infections or vaccinations. The chain links TRBV28 to TRBJ2-5, with 7 bases fitting TRBD1. The receptor was derived from a woman aged 35 to 49 in good health. Some clones in this sample may be carry-over from other donors' samples. Sequencing was done on a sample of PBMCs. The CDR3 region has the DNA TGTGCCAGCAGCTCCGACAGGGTTGTGGAGACCCAGTACTTC. Translation: CASSSDRVVETQYF.